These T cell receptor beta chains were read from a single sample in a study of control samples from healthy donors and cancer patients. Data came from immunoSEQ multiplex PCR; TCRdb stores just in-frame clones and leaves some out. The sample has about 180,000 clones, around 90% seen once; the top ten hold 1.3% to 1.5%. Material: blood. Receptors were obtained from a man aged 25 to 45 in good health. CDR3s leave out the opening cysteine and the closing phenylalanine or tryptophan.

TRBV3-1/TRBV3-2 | ASSLPRPGTGASYGYT
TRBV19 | ASSRHGGQGATEAF
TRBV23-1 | ASSQSQYWGEQY
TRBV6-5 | ASRPPFDGGTEAF
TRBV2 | ASSIRSGTGRPLGQY
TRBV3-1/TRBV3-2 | ASSPPSGGHQETQY
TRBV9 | ASSPDAAGYEQY
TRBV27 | ASSPTGTAKNIQY
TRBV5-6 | ASRPGQGLGGTEQY
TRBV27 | ASSLLGTATPYEQY
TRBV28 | ASSSPASGSGEQY
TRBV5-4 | ASSTRQGLTLGYT
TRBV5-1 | ASSFRGDYSGNTIY
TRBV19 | ATSPGHIQETQY
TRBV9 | ASSVRDIGPYEQY
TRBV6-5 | ASSPTGEVGYT
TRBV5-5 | ASSRREQLLYGYT
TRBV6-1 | ASSEGRGQPQH
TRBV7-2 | ASLGQGKFYEQY
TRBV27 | ASSSASTNEKLF
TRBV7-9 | ASSPGQGPNEKLF
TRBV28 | ASSSNVAGGGNIQY
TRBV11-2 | ASTVAGRSTDTQY
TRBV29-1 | SVGDSFEAF
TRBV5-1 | ASSVGGASSGANVLT
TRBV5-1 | ASSLGLPSIEQY
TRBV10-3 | AISELGNEQF
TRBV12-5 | ASGLETTEAF
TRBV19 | ASRSIWGSRSTEAF
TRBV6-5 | ASSYNSQIEQY
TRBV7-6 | ASSLVMGGLTGELF
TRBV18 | ASSTSVQGSEQY
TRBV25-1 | ASSELDRDNSPLH
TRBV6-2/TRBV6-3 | ASSYSELSEKLF
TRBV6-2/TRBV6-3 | ASSYPVKDPNYGYT
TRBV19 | ATCPGGSTEAF
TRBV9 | ASSADNMNTEAF
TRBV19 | ASQSPDRRSGNTIY
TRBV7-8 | ASSLLSNTEAF
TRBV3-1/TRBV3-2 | ASSQARVETRWNQPQH
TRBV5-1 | ASSLSGISGNTIY
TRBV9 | ASSGGAGPSTDTQY
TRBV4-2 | ASRSGTGVFETQY
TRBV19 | ASSIDGLAGFTDTQY
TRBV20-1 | SASTGGAQETQY
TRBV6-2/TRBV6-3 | ASSFAGGRNYGYT
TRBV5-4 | ASSSVGTGAEAF
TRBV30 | AWRGLAGNTGELF
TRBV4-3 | ASSQDRAGGMQPQH
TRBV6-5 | ASSYGPENQPQH